These T cell receptor beta chains were read from a single sample in a study of CD8+CD57+ T cells in acquired aplastic anemia. Using its own MiXCR run on the reads, TCRdb lists one record per CDR3 protein. The table shows some 150,000 distinct CDR3 sequences, with about 70% occurring only once. The sequencing input was sorted CD4+, CD8+, or CD8+CD57+ T cells (not recorded which) from PBMCs. These receptor sequences come from a human donor with aplastic anemia. CDR3s include the opening cysteine and the closing phenylalanine or tryptophan. A D gene is named only where the DNA matches it firmly. Expanded clones are given a class, and other clones once, few, many or no size at all.

D gene	clone size	J gene	V gene	CDR3 protein	CDR3 DNA
.	.	TRBJ2-5	TRBV7-9	CASSLFQGQETQYF	TGTGCCAGCAGCTTATTTCAGGGGCAAGAGACCCAGTACTTC
.	.	TRBJ2-1	TRBV20-1	CSARDNPHGAELIYNEQFF	TGCAGTGCTAGAGATAATCCTCACGGGGCGGAATTGATCTACAATGAGCAGTTCTTC
.	few	TRBJ1-2	TRBV12-3/TRBV12-4	CASSQGSNYGYTF	TGTGCCAGCAGCCAGGGGAGTAACTATGGCTACACCTTC
.	many	TRBJ1-5	TRBV19	CASSIGYGQPQHF	TGTGCCAGTAGTATTGGGTATGGTCAGCCCCAGCATTTT
.	.	TRBJ2-3	TRBV19	CASIHTYILGTQYF	TGTGCCAGTATCCATACCTATATTTTAGGTACGCAGTATTTT
TRBD1	few	TRBJ2-7	TRBV20-1	CSASRDSPRYEQYF	TGCAGTGCTTCCCGGGACAGCCCTCGGTACGAGCAGTACTTC
TRBD1	.	TRBJ2-3	TRBV7-7	CASSTSIDRADTQYF	TGTGCTAGCAGCACAAGCATCGACAGGGCAGATACGCAGTATTTT
.	.	TRBJ2-1	TRBV28	CASSIRDPGGEQFF	TGTGCCAGCAGTATCCGGGACCCAGGCGGTGAGCAGTTCTTC
TRBD1	.	TRBJ2-7	TRBV19	CASSIGTGDEQYF	TGTGCCAGTAGTATCGGGACAGGGGACGAGCAGTACTTC
.	.	TRBJ1-2	TRBV6-5	CASSYDPQEGYYGYTF	TGTGCCAGCAGTTACGACCCACAGGAGGGGTACTATGGCTACACCTTC
TRBD1	.	TRBJ2-3	TRBV12-5	CASSLTGGADTQYF	TGTGCCAGCAGTTTAACAGGGGGCGCAGATACGCAGTATTTT
.	.	TRBJ1-1	TRBV10-1	CASSEFVTANTEAFF	TGCGCCAGCAGTGAGTTCGTGACGGCGAACACTGAAGCTTTCTTT
.	few	TRBJ1-5	TRBV10-2	CASSDGGLGSNQPQHF	TGCGCCAGCAGTGATGGGGGGCTGGGTAGCAATCAGCCCCAGCATTTT
.	.	TRBJ2-1	TRBV6-4	CASSERGNGGNEQFF	TGTGCCAGCAGTGAAAGGGGAAACGGGGGCAATGAGCAGTTCTTC
TRBD2	.	TRBJ2-3	TRBV2	CATGLAGGSDTQYF	TGTGCCACCGGACTAGCGGGAGGATCAGATACGCAGTATTTT
.	.	TRBJ2-5	TRBV19	CASSQRRRETQYF	TGTGCCAGTAGCCAAAGGAGGCGAGAGACCCAGTACTTC
TRBD1	.	TRBJ2-7	TRBV6-5	CASSPGTGGFNEQYF	TGTGCCAGCAGCCCCGGGACAGGGGGCTTCAACGAGCAGTACTTC
.	.	TRBJ1-3	TRBV14	CASSQSGGSGNTIYF	TGTGCCAGCAGCCAATCTGGGGGTTCTGGAAACACCATATATTTT
.	.	TRBJ2-1	TRBV5-6	CASDKEGGARNEQFF	TGTGCCAGCGATAAAGAGGGGGGGGCAAGGAATGAGCAGTTCTTC
.	.	TRBJ2-7	TRBV12-3/TRBV12-4	CASSLEAAVSYEQYF	TGTGCCAGCAGCTTAGAAGCAGCCGTTTCCTACGAGCAGTACTTC
TRBD1	few	TRBJ2-7	TRBV7-8	CASSLTGGADEQYF	TGTGCCAGCAGCCTCACAGGGGGCGCGGACGAGCAGTACTTC
TRBD2	.	TRBJ2-7	TRBV20-1	CSLRGSLSSEQYF	TGCAGTCTACGCGGGAGTCTTTCCTCCGAGCAGTACTTC
TRBD1	few	TRBJ2-7	TRBV20-1	CSARPRQGLKGYEQYF	TGCAGTGCTAGACCACGACAGGGCTTAAAAGGATACGAGCAGTACTTC
TRBD1	.	TRBJ2-2	TRBV7-9	CASSPAGGSRAGELFF	TGTGCCAGCAGCCCTGCAGGGGGCTCCAGGGCCGGGGAGCTGTTTTTT
.	.	TRBJ2-7	TRBV5-1	CASSLQGTPYEQYF	TGTGCCAGCAGCTTACAGGGCACCCCCTACGAGCAGTACTTC
.	.	TRBJ1-1	TRBV6-1	CASSDWTITEAFF	TGTGCCAGCAGTGATTGGACAATAACTGAAGCTTTCTTT